This TCR beta chain appears in the sequencing data of a study of radiotherapy plus CTLA-4 blockade in lung cancer. This CDR3 is 16 amino acids long. Trimming removed 0 bases at V and 4 bases at J, with 14 bases between. In germline, CDR1 is SGHRS, CDR2 YFSETQ. On this clone: The target antigen is unknown.

Overall study results and limits: With interferon-beta, early dynamics of blood T cell clones were reported to best predict response.

The repertoire was sequenced with immunoSEQ multiplex PCR; TCRdb's copy has only in-frame clones and lacks some. This table holds more than 95,000 clones, about 70% found once. The origin of this receptor is a human donor with non-small cell lung cancer who had a partial response to radiotherapy plus ipilimumab. Some clones in this sample may be carry-over from other donors' samples. This sample comprised peripheral blood, obtained from a patient treated with radiotherapy plus ipilimumab. This chain links TRBV5-1 with TRBJ1-5, with D unresolved. Written as DNA, the CDR3 is TGCGCCAGCAGCTTGGGGGCAGCCGGAAGAAATCAGCCCCAGCATTTT. Protein sequence: CASSLGAAGRNQPQHF.